These T cell receptor beta chains were read from a single sample in a study of beta chain features in type 1 diabetes. Clones were read by immunoSEQ multiplex PCR, and TCRdb kept only the in-frame ones, dropping some. The repertoire includes roughly 450,000 clones, approximately 15% of them detected once, and approximately 0.035% sits in the top ten. Sequences were obtained from naive CD4+ T cells from blood. The receptors were sampled from a man aged 30 to 39 in good health. Each CDR3 is given with its conserved first and last residue. Each record gives: CDR3 protein, CDR3 DNA, J gene, D gene, clone size, V gene. The D gene is left open where the match is weak. Clone sizes are given selectively: once, few, many, or a class where the clone is expanded.

CDR3: CASSLVNRNMNTEAFF
DNA: TGTGCCAGCAGCTTGGTGAACAGAAATATGAACACTGAAGCTTTCTTT
J: TRBJ1-1
D: .
size: .
V: TRBV5-4

CDR3: CASSLFGTNHEQYF
DNA: TGTGCCAGCAGCTTGTTCGGGACTAATCACGAGCAGTACTTC
J: TRBJ2-7
D: TRBD2
size: few
V: TRBV7-7

CDR3: CAWKGGRYPDTQYF
DNA: TGTGCCTGGAAAGGCGGGAGGTACCCAGATACGCAGTATTTT
J: TRBJ2-3
D: TRBD2
size: .
V: TRBV30

CDR3: CASSLGGEETQYF
DNA: TGTGCCAGCAGTTTGGGGGGGGAAGAGACCCAGTACTTC
J: TRBJ2-5
D: TRBD2
size: few
V: TRBV28

CDR3: CASSQGGFRDEQFF
DNA: TGCGCCAGCAGCCAAGGGGGTTTTAGGGATGAGCAGTTCTTC
J: TRBJ2-1
D: .
size: few
V: TRBV4-3

CDR3: CASSPGGGRTEAFF
DNA: TGTGCCAGCAGCCCCGGTGGGGGCAGGACTGAAGCTTTCTTT
J: TRBJ1-1
D: .
size: few
V: TRBV5-4

CDR3: CSVVRHGGVETQYF
DNA: TGCAGCGTTGTACGCCACGGGGGGGTAGAGACCCAGTACTTC
J: TRBJ2-5
D: TRBD2
size: .
V: TRBV29-1

CDR3: CASSTKRVRDRGNYGYTF
DNA: TGTGCCAGCAGTACCAAACGAGTCCGGGACAGGGGGAACTATGGCTACACCTTC
J: TRBJ1-2
D: TRBD1
size: .
V: TRBV27

CDR3: CATRKTVGSYNEQFF
DNA: TGTGCCACCAGAAAAACCGTCGGCTCCTACAATGAGCAGTTCTTC
J: TRBJ2-1
D: .
size: few
V: TRBV15

CDR3: CATSTTTGGYEKLFF
DNA: TGTGCCACCAGCACGACGACAGGGGGGTATGAAAAACTGTTTTTT
J: TRBJ1-4
D: TRBD1
size: .
V: TRBV15

CDR3: CAWSVQGNTEAFF
DNA: TGTGCCTGGAGTGTACAGGGAAACACTGAAGCTTTCTTT
J: TRBJ1-1
D: .
size: few
V: TRBV30

CDR3: CAWSLTVNYGYTF
DNA: TGTGCCTGGAGTCTCACGGTGAACTATGGCTACACCTTC
J: TRBJ1-2
D: .
size: .
V: TRBV30

CDR3: CASSFGGLQGAQYF
DNA: TGTGCCAGCAGCTTTGGCGGACTCCAAGGGGCCCAGTACTTC
J: TRBJ2-5
D: .
size: few
V: TRBV7-2

CDR3: CASRRMARGAHSNEQFF
DNA: TGTGCCAGCAGGCGAATGGCGCGGGGGGCGCATTCCAATGAGCAGTTCTTC
J: TRBJ2-1
D: TRBD2
size: .
V: TRBV11-2

CDR3: CASSQDAHRVGTEAFF
DNA: TGTGCCAGCAGCCAAGATGCCCACAGGGTCGGGACTGAAGCTTTCTTT
J: TRBJ1-1
D: .
size: few
V: TRBV14

CDR3: CASSNPEQFF
DNA: TGTGCCAGCAGCAATCCTGAGCAGTTCTTC
J: TRBJ2-1
D: .
size: .
V: TRBV21-1

CDR3: CASSLAFGQGNTQYF
DNA: TGTGCCAGCAGCTTAGCGTTCGGACAGGGGAATACGCAGTATTTT
J: TRBJ2-3
D: TRBD1
size: few
V: TRBV7-2

CDR3: CSPGATGKYQETQYF
DNA: TGCAGCCCGGGGGCAACAGGGAAGTACCAAGAGACCCAGTACTTC
J: TRBJ2-5
D: .
size: few
V: TRBV29-1

CDR3: CASSLAWLTYGYTF
DNA: TGTGCCAGCAGCTTAGCTTGGCTGACCTATGGCTACACCTTC
J: TRBJ1-2
D: .
size: few
V: TRBV7-2

CDR3: CSVAPRGLRDTEAFF
DNA: TGCAGCGTTGCCCCCAGGGGCTTAAGGGACACTGAAGCTTTCTTT
J: TRBJ1-1
D: .
size: .
V: TRBV29-1

CDR3: CAWSLGPGAADTQYF
DNA: TGTGCCTGGAGTTTGGGCCCCGGGGCGGCAGATACGCAGTATTTT
J: TRBJ2-3
D: .
size: .
V: TRBV30

CDR3: CASSRLAGVQETQYF
DNA: TGTGCCAGCAGCCGACTAGCGGGGGTACAAGAGACCCAGTACTTC
J: TRBJ2-5
D: TRBD2
size: few
V: TRBV14

CDR3: CASSVGQGGRETQYF
DNA: TGTGCCAGCAGCGTAGGACAGGGAGGAAGAGAGACCCAGTACTTC
J: TRBJ2-5
D: .
size: .
V: TRBV9

CDR3: CASGSGLRDTIYF
DNA: TGCGCCTCAGGATCAGGGCTAAGGGACACCATATATTTT
J: TRBJ1-3
D: .
size: .
V: TRBV4-3

CDR3: CASSLVQGTFPHNEQFF
DNA: TGTGCCAGCAGCTTGGTTCAGGGGACCTTTCCACACAATGAGCAGTTCTTC
J: TRBJ2-1
D: .
size: few
V: TRBV5-6

CDR3: CASSYSLAGKETQYF
DNA: TGTGCCAGCAGTTACTCACTAGCGGGGAAAGAGACCCAGTACTTC
J: TRBJ2-5
D: TRBD2
size: few
V: TRBV6-6

CDR3: CASSVGAGGPSEQFF
DNA: TGTGCCAGCAGCGTAGGTGCGGGAGGGCCCTCTGAGCAGTTCTTC
J: TRBJ2-1
D: TRBD2
size: .
V: TRBV9

CDR3: CASSETGLNQPQHF
DNA: TGTGCCAGCAGTGAGACAGGTCTCAATCAGCCCCAGCATTTT
J: TRBJ1-5
D: .
size: .
V: TRBV25-1

CDR3: CASSSAIPRGPSYEQYF
DNA: TGTGCCAGCAGTTCAGCGATCCCCAGGGGCCCTTCCTACGAGCAGTACTTC
J: TRBJ2-7
D: .
size: few
V: TRBV27

CDR3: CASSARGERETQYF
DNA: TGTGCCAGCAGCGCAAGAGGGGAGCGTGAGACCCAGTACTTC
J: TRBJ2-5
D: .
size: .
V: TRBV4-2

CDR3: CASSPVPPSGTGIVGGYTF
DNA: TGTGCCAGCTCACCAGTCCCCCCTTCCGGGACAGGGATTGTAGGTGGCTACACCTTC
J: TRBJ1-2
D: TRBD1
size: few
V: TRBV18

CDR3: CSGGLAARDTQYF
DNA: TGCAGCGGTGGACTAGCGGCCCGGGATACGCAGTATTTT
J: TRBJ2-3
D: TRBD2
size: .
V: TRBV29-1

CDR3: CASSSQGMGPYEQYF
DNA: TGTGCCAGCAGTTCCCAAGGAATGGGACCTTACGAGCAGTACTTC
J: TRBJ2-7
D: .
size: .
V: TRBV6-6

CDR3: CASSQDLGTSGGGTQYF
DNA: TGCGCCAGCAGCCAAGATCTGGGGACTAGCGGAGGGGGGACCCAGTACTTC
J: TRBJ2-5
D: TRBD2
size: few
V: TRBV4-3

CDR3: CSVVERTLITGARYYTF
DNA: TGCAGCGTTGTGGAACGTACCCTGATAACGGGCGCGAGGTACTACACCTTC
J: TRBJ1-2
D: .
size: .
V: TRBV29-1

CDR3: CASRSTSGDNEQFF
DNA: TGTGCCAGTAGAAGTACTAGCGGCGACAATGAGCAGTTCTTC
J: TRBJ2-1
D: TRBD2
size: few
V: TRBV19

CDR3: CASSFGQQETQYF
DNA: TGCGCCAGCAGCTTTGGACAACAAGAGACCCAGTACTTC
J: TRBJ2-5
D: .
size: .
V: TRBV5-1

CDR3: CASTRTGLNTEAFF
DNA: TGTGCCAGCACCCGGACAGGATTGAACACTGAAGCTTTCTTT
J: TRBJ1-1
D: TRBD1
size: .
V: TRBV7-2

CDR3: CASSQDRVRETQYF
DNA: TGTGCCAGCAGTCAAGACAGGGTCAGAGAGACCCAGTACTTC
J: TRBJ2-5
D: TRBD1
size: .
V: TRBV2

CDR3: CASSPPRGNEQFF
DNA: TGTGCCAGCAGTCCGCCTCGCGGGAATGAGCAGTTCTTC
J: TRBJ2-1
D: .
size: .
V: TRBV27

CDR3: CAWSVRRQNEQFF
DNA: TGTGCCTGGAGTGTACGTCGTCAGAATGAGCAGTTCTTC
J: TRBJ2-1
D: .
size: .
V: TRBV30

CDR3: CATSNGSLTDTQYF
DNA: TGTGCCACCAGCAACGGGAGCCTCACAGATACGCAGTATTTT
J: TRBJ2-3
D: .
size: few
V: TRBV15

CDR3: CASTTGIVNSGANVLTF
DNA: TGTGCCAGCACCACCGGGATAGTCAACTCTGGGGCCAACGTCCTGACTTTC
J: TRBJ2-6
D: .
size: .
V: TRBV7-9

CDR3: CASSRVGAETQYF
DNA: TGTGCCAGCAGCCGCGTTGGAGCAGAGACCCAGTACTTC
J: TRBJ2-5
D: .
size: few
V: TRBV14

CDR3: CASSYGQGLEAFF
DNA: TGTGCCAGCAGTTACGGACAGGGGCTAGAAGCTTTCTTT
J: TRBJ1-1
D: TRBD1
size: few
V: TRBV6-5

CDR3: CASSPSGILETQYF
DNA: TGTGCCAGCAGCCCAAGCGGGATCCTAGAGACCCAGTACTTC
J: TRBJ2-5
D: TRBD2
size: few
V: TRBV7-2

CDR3: CASSLWRDGLVTEAFF
DNA: TGCGCCAGCAGCTTGTGGAGGGACGGTCTGGTCACTGAAGCTTTCTTT
J: TRBJ1-1
D: .
size: few
V: TRBV5-1

CDR3: CASSPRQGSYNEQFF
DNA: TGTGCCAGCAGCCCTCGACAGGGATCCTACAATGAGCAGTTCTTC
J: TRBJ2-1
D: TRBD1
size: .
V: TRBV7-2

CDR3: CASSYSTGVEQFF
DNA: TGTGCCAGCAGTTATTCTACAGGTGTTGAGCAGTTCTTC
J: TRBJ2-1
D: .
size: once
V: TRBV6-5

CDR3: CASSLADGATQYF
DNA: TGTGCCAGCAGCTTAGCGGACGGGGCTACGCAGTATTTT
J: TRBJ2-3
D: .
size: few
V: TRBV7-2

CDR3: CASSVFGTSNTEAFF
DNA: TGTGCCAGCAGCGTGTTTGGGACATCGAACACTGAAGCTTTCTTT
J: TRBJ1-1
D: .
size: .
V: TRBV9

CDR3: CASSQAPAPKGTSYEQYF
DNA: TGCGCCAGCAGCCAAGCCCCGGCCCCCAAGGGGACCTCCTACGAGCAGTACTTC
J: TRBJ2-7
D: .
size: .
V: TRBV4-1

CDR3: CASSSPRTSTNTGELFF
DNA: TGCGCCAGCAGCTCCCCCCGGACCTCTACGAACACCGGGGAGCTGTTTTTT
J: TRBJ2-2
D: .
size: few
V: TRBV5-1

CDR3: CASSFYRSTDTQYF
DNA: TGTGCCAGCAGCTTTTACCGAAGCACAGATACGCAGTATTTT
J: TRBJ2-3
D: .
size: .
V: TRBV7-2

CDR3: CAWTTGGSQPQHF
DNA: TGTGCCTGGACCACAGGGGGCTCTCAGCCCCAGCATTTT
J: TRBJ1-5
D: TRBD1
size: .
V: TRBV30

CDR3: CASTSLGGTGGGEQFF
DNA: TGTGCCAGTACCTCCCTGGGGGGGACAGGGGGCGGCGAGCAGTTCTTC
J: TRBJ2-1
D: TRBD1
size: .
V: TRBV19

CDR3: CAISDPGGSSTDTQYF
DNA: TGTGCCATCAGTGATCCGGGCGGATCTAGCACAGATACGCAGTATTTT
J: TRBJ2-3
D: .
size: many
V: TRBV10-3

CDR3: CASSEGRGGTDTQYF
DNA: TGTGCCAGCAGTGAAGGAAGGGGGGGCACAGATACGCAGTATTTT
J: TRBJ2-3
D: .
size: few
V: TRBV6-1

CDR3: CASSSLVDGEQYF
DNA: TGTGCCAGCAGTTCGCTTGTGGACGGCGAGCAGTACTTC
J: TRBJ2-7
D: .
size: .
V: TRBV6-5

CDR3: CASTHLKAGTGDYNEQFF
DNA: TGTGCCAGTACTCACCTAAAGGCCGGGACAGGGGACTACAATGAGCAGTTCTTC
J: TRBJ2-1
D: TRBD1
size: few
V: TRBV19